This TCR beta chain is from a study of T cell repertoires in aging, cancer and after chemotherapy (dated by TCRdb to between 2018 and 2020). Looking at the study overall: Six donor age groups were covered, ranging from 30 or younger up to 70 or older, and each group contained at least three individuals. Paired pre- and post-chemotherapy samples in the solid tumor group came from brain tumor (glioblastoma) patients receiving temozolomide-based therapy. To examine immunoaging and T cell reconstitution after chemotherapy, the study profiled TCR beta repertoires in peripheral blood from healthy donors and cancer patients. The complete dataset included some 9 million TCR reads. Alongside approximately 97 healthy donors serving as a reference group, the cohort included roughly 220 cancer patients, of whom roughly 92 had hematological cancers and approximately 120 had solid cancers. Study-wide findings and limitations: Declining TCR diversity with age in healthy donors was mainly explained by loss of richness; in cancer patients, loss of evenness also contributed. In both cancer cohorts, median generation probability rose over the chemotherapy interval, which suggests that the repertoire was reconstituted through rebound thymic output. It was noted by the authors that conclusions about immunological memory after chemotherapy cannot be drawn from the repertoire data. Compared with age-matched healthy donors, untreated patients with either hematological or solid cancers had significantly lower TCR diversity in the blood along with higher clonality.

In the case of this clonotype: There is no known antigen for this receptor. No much larger clone is present one base from it, and per-base qualities are unavailable.

Rearranged TRB sequences spanning V, D and J segments were amplified in a multiplex touch-down PCR with a mixed TRB-A/B primer pool. Illumina adapters and sample indices were attached to the amplicons through two consecutive PCR reactions run with Phusion HS II polymerase. Amplicons were gel-purified with the NucleoSpin Gel and PCR Clean-up kit, then checked with Qubit and an Agilent 2100 Bioanalyzer. Sequencing of libraries was carried out on an Illumina MiSeq in 600-cycle, single-indexed, paired-end runs. The original methods were these. MiXCR versions 2.12 and 3.0.5 were used to process the TRB sequences. A clone was defined as each unique CDR3 nucleotide sequence, and only productive sequences supported by at least two reads were kept. Shannon diversity, evenness, clonality (one minus evenness), and alpha-parameterized diversity profiles from alpha 0 to 5 were included as repertoire metrics. The IGoR algorithm was used to compute generation probabilities of clones in paired pre- and post-chemotherapy samples. TCRdb reworked the public reads: Q25 trimming with fastp, MiXCR clone assembly, productive beta chains retained. One record per CDR3 amino acid sequence lists the most common genes and DNA. TCRdb's processing, not the authors' own work, is the source of the V and J calls. The sample has about 2,900 distinct CDR3 sequences on record, under 30% of them singletons. The ten top clones hold approximately 50% of the sample.

Genomic DNA extracted from peripheral blood, rather than sorted cells or RNA, was used as the source for amplification of TCR beta rearrangements. The receptor comes from a human donor with a solid tumor. Material for sequencing was blood.

In nucleotides, the sequence is TGTGCCAGCAGTTTTGGGACAAAGAGAGACCAGTACTTC. This is translated as CASSFGTKRDQYF. The chain is encoded by TRBV12-3 or TRBV12-4 joined to TRBJ2-5; the best D guess is TRBD1, with 6 bases matching. The junction carries 15 bases between V and J, which are trimmed by 3 bases and 10 bases respectively. Inclusive of the bounding cysteine and phenylalanine, the CDR3 is 13 residues long. This entry keeps only the CDR3 DNA: 39 bases, framed from base 1.